A selection of T cell receptor beta chains follows, all from one sample in a study of CD8+ T cells in alopecia areata. Repertoires were generated with immunoSEQ multiplex PCR, while TCRdb's copy carries only in-frame clones and drops some. In the table there are some 130,000 clones, about 50% of which are singletons. The sequencing here drew on CD4+ T cells sorted from blood, taken at week 4, from a patient treated with tofacitinib. Source of these receptors: a human donor with alopecia areata. The conserved cysteine and the conserved F or W are not part of the CDR3 here. The D gene is left open where the match is weak.

cdr3_length,v_call,d_call,cdr3_aa
10,TRBV6-5,-,ASTPTWGTQY
13,TRBV25-1,TRBD2,ASSPGGGDKNIQY
9,TRBV18,-,ASLTGHEQF
13,TRBV5-4,-,ASSLEASVSYEQY
12,TRBV30,TRBD1,AWSGPGGVYGYT
16,TRBV23-1,-,ASSRTPGVYQEQETQY
11,TRBV6-1,-,ASSEAVRNTIY
11,TRBV7-2,-,ASSRQAGDGYT
11,TRBV30,-,AWSVRVDGELF
11,TRBV29-1,TRBD1,SVFTGANQPQH
13,TRBV6-6,TRBD1,ASSYKGAEKNIQY
11,TRBV29-1,-,SVIGRVTDTQY
13,TRBV30,TRBD1,ACRRDRGRRGGYT
13,TRBV29-1,TRBD1,SVTYLSGGNTEAF
15,TRBV11-2,-,ASSSTLLSGRNYGYT
6,TRBV3-1/TRBV3-2,-,FTDTQY
13,TRBV6-1,-,ASSVRTVSTGELF
10,TRBV14,-,ASSQQSSPLH
10,TRBV30,-,AWSVGPGGYT
11,TRBV30,-,AWSVRGNTEAF
10,TRBV30,-,AWTPQPSGYT
12,TRBV18,-,ASSPQESNEKLF
14,TRBV5-6,-,ASSLETIRAYNEQF
10,TRBV27,-,ARGPMNTEAF
13,TRBV5-8,-,ASSQGGFSTDTQY
11,TRBV5-1,-,ASSLGGFETQY